Each of the 20 T cell receptor beta chains below was sequenced from the same sample in a study of T cell repertoires in cytomegalovirus infection. TCRdb ran MiXCR on the reads and lists one entry per CDR3 protein. The table lists more than 140,000 distinct CDR3 sequences, about 6.1% of them singletons. The sample consisted of PBMCs. Receptors were obtained from a human donor in good health (CMV status not recorded). Some clones in this sample may be carry-over from other donors' samples.

J is TRBJ2-1 and V is TRBV6-2 or TRBV6-3; 9 bases align to TRBD2. CDR1 and CDR2 from the germline V gene are MNHEY and SVGEGT. The CDR3 loop spans 12 amino acids. Trimming took 7 bases from V and 7 from J; bases not matched to a gene: 2. CDR3 sequence: CASKAGGNEQFF. CDR3 in DNA: TGTGCCAGCAAGGCGGGGGGGAATGAGCAGTTCTTC.

This clonotype occurred many times. V usage is TRBV7-7 and J usage is TRBJ2-7; D ambiguous. In germline, CDR1 is SSHAT, CDR2 FNYEAQ (reference sequence). The germline V and J ends were trimmed by 5 bases and 2 bases, with 22 bases remaining between them. The CDR3 extends over 17 amino acids. In DNA, the CDR3 is TGTGCCAGCAGCCCTCGTAAGGGAAAAGCTTTGACCTACGAGCAGTACTTC. Amino acids: CASSPRKGKALTYEQYF.

This clonotype was picked up many times. CDR3 in amino acids: CASSYGTKNQPQHF. CDR3 nucleotides: TGTGCCAGCAGTTATGGGACGAAGAATCAGCCCCAGCATTTT. This chain joins TRBV12-3 or TRBV12-4 and TRBJ1-5; a possible D gene is TRBD1 (5 bases). Trimming cost V 4 bases and J 4 bases, with 11 bases left between them. The CDR3 loop spans 14 amino acids.

There are many counts of this clonotype. The chain couples TRBV2 to TRBJ2-3; 7 bases map to TRBD2. Germline CDR1 reads SNHLY; CDR2 reads FYNNEI. V lost 7 bases to trimming and J lost 2 bases; unmatched junction nucleotides: 6. The CDR3 spans 14 residues. The CDR3 here is CASKERETTDTQYF. Written as DNA, the CDR3 is TGTGCCAGCAAGGAGCGGGAAACCACAGATACGCAGTATTTT.

The sample holds many counts of this clonotype. The V and J genes are TRBV29-1 and TRBJ2-3, with 9 bases identical to TRBD1. This CDR3 has 14 amino acids. V shed 5 bases and J 2 bases; nucleotides not matched to a gene: 5. Per the germline V gene, CDR1 is SQVTM and CDR2 is ANQGSEA. CDR3 sequence: CSVSGTGSTDTQYF. CDR3 DNA: TGCAGCGTTTCGGGGACAGGGTCCACAGATACGCAGTATTTT.

This clonotype has ten or more counts. J is TRBJ2-7 and V is TRBV11-2, with D possibly matching TRBD2 (7 bases). Deletions cut 4 bases from V and 0 bases from J, with 13 bases between. Per germline, CDR1 SGHAT and CDR2 FQNNGV. The CDR3 sequence is 15 residues long. The CDR3 here is CASSSLGGGSYEQYF. The CDR3 DNA follows: TGTGCCAGCAGCTCCCTAGGGGGGGGCTCCTACGAGCAGTACTTC.

The chain is built from TRBV7-3 and TRBJ1-1; possible D gene TRBD1, 5 bases. The germline V gene encodes CDR1 SGHTA and CDR2 FQGTGA. The V end lost 5 bases, the J end lost 0 bases, and 13 bases lay between the germline ends. The CDR3 is 15 amino acids. The CDR3 DNA reads TGTGCCAGCAGCCCCCAGGGAGGGATGAACACTGAAGCTTTCTTT. This sequence encodes CASSPQGGMNTEAFF.

Ten or more counts support this clonotype. The chain recombines TRBV6-2 or TRBV6-3 with TRBJ1-5; perhaps TRBD1 as D (5 bases). The CDR3 extends over 14 amino acids. Germline-derived CDR1 and CDR2 are MNHEY and SVGEGT. V was trimmed by 5 bases and J by 3 bases, leaving 11 bases between them. This CDR3 reads CASSPGRLNQPQHF. CDR3 bases: TGTGCCAGCAGTCCGGGACGCCTCAATCAGCCCCAGCATTTT.

This clonotype was counted ten times or more. The chain is built from TRBV7-2 and TRBJ1-2; the match to TRBD1 covers 7 bases. Germline loops: CDR1 SGHTA, CDR2 FQGNSA. The V gene end was trimmed by 5 bases and the J gene end by 7 bases; junction bases not matched to a gene: 1. This CDR3 comprises 11 residues. The CDR3 DNA sequence: TGTGCCAGCAGCAACAGGGGTGGCTACACCTTC. It yields the protein CASSNRGGYTF.

The J gene is TRBJ1-5, the V gene TRBV5-4, with a weak D call TRBD1 (5 bases). CDR3 length: 14 amino acids. The V end lost 4 bases, the J end lost 4 bases, and 12 bases lay between the germline ends. The germline V gene encodes CDR1 SGHNT and CDR2 YYREEE (reference sequence). DNA of the CDR3: TGTGCCAGCAGCCTGATGGGGGGAAATCAGCCCCAGCATTTT. Translating it yields CASSLMGGNQPQHF.

The chain links TRBV5-4 to TRBJ2-1; 10 bases agree with TRBD2. Germline CDR1 SGHNT, CDR2 YYREEE (reference sequence). Losses at the gene ends were 0 bases for V and 8 bases for J; bases not matched to a gene: 8. The CDR3 runs 16 residues. CDR3 protein: CASSLARTSGSDEQFF. The CDR3 DNA sequence: TGTGCCAGCAGCTTGGCTCGGACTAGCGGCTCGGATGAGCAGTTCTTC. Complete variable domain (other parts from reference TRBV5-4 and TRBJ2-1): ETGVTQSPTHLIKTRGQQVTLRCSSQSGHNTVSWYQQALGQGPQFIFQYYREEENGRGNFPPRFSGLQFPNYSSELNVNALELDDSALYLCASSLARTSGSDEQFFGPGTRLTVL.

This clonotype showed up many times. This chain joins TRBV7-2 and TRBJ2-3, with TRBD2 matching 9 bases. CDR3 size: 15 residues. V trimming: 3 bases; J trimming: 3 bases; junction bases outside the gene matches: 4. From germline, CDR1 is SGHTA and CDR2 FQGNSA. CDR3 sequence (DNA): TGTGCCAGCAGCTTCGGACTAGCGAGGACAGATACGCAGTATTTT. Protein: CASSFGLARTDTQYF.

This clonotype came up a few times. J is TRBJ1-4 and V is TRBV7-9, with D hard to call. The V gene lost 3 bases and the J gene lost 0 bases, with 2 bases spanning the gap. The germline V gene encodes CDR1 SEHNR and CDR2 FQNEAQ (reference sequence). The CDR3 length is 13 residues. The CDR3 bases are TGTGCCAGCAGCTTTACAACTAATGAAAAACTGTTTTTT. Its translation: CASSFTTNEKLFF.

A few counts support this clonotype. V usage is TRBV7-9 and J usage is TRBJ2-5, with TRBD2 identical over 10 bases. Germline V gives CDR1 SEHNR, CDR2 FQNEAQ (reference sequence). The V gene end was trimmed by 5 bases and the J gene end by 5 bases; junction bases not matched to a gene: 8. The CDR3 is 15 residues long. The CDR3: CASSLERGGLETQYF. CDR3 bases: TGTGCCAGCAGCCTAGAGCGGGGGGGCCTTGAGACCCAGTACTTC.

The CDR3 reads CSAVPGQSTDTQYF. CDR3 coding DNA: TGCAGTGCGGTCCCCGGGCAGAGCACAGATACGCAGTATTTT. V gene TRBV20-1 combines with J gene TRBJ2-3; no clear D gene. V lost 6 bases, J lost 0 bases, and 13 bases lay in between. Germline assignment: CDR1 DFQATT and CDR2 SNEGSKA (reference sequence). The CDR3 spans 14 residues.

This clonotype has a count of ten or more. V and J are TRBV12-3 or TRBV12-4 and TRBJ1-2; no firm D call. Deletions cut 8 bases from V and 4 bases from J, with 14 bases between. The CDR3 sequence is 13 residues long. The CDR3 region has the DNA TGTGCCAGCCATAGGGAGGTTGGCTATGGCTACACCTTC. This gives the protein CASHREVGYGYTF.

Concerning this clonotype: A read error is possible here, since a much larger clone lies one base away. Here the CDR3 omits its conserved ending phenylalanine or tryptophan, so a read error is the likely source. The chain links TRBV7-9 to TRBJ2-2; D remains unclear. The CDR3 length is 13 residues. Trimming took off 6 bases at V and 7 bases at J, with 12 bases between the two ends. Looked up from germline, CDR1 is SEHNR and CDR2 is FQNEAQ (reference sequence). The CDR3 DNA follows: TGTGCCAGCAGATCCGCCTCGGGCGGGGAGCTGTTTCTT. It codes for CASRSASGGELFL.

This clonotype occurred a few times. The V call is TRBV20-1, the J call TRBJ2-3; 11 nucleotides match TRBD2. The V gene end was trimmed by 4 bases and the J gene end by 3 bases; junction bases not matched to a gene: 6. CDR1 and CDR2 (germline): DFQATT, SNEGSKA (reference sequence). The length of the CDR3 is 15 residues. This CDR3 is CSAKTSGVFTDTQYF. CDR3 coding DNA: TGCAGTGCTAAGACTAGCGGGGTTTTTACAGATACGCAGTATTTT.

This clonotype was counted only a few times. The rearrangement uses TRBV29-1 and TRBJ1-5, with 10 bases matching TRBD1. The junction had 9 bases not matched to a gene; V was cut back by 6 bases and J by 7 bases. Germline CDR1 and CDR2: SQVTM and ANQGSEA. The CDR3 sequence is 14 residues long. The CDR3: CSVGDRGYGQPQHF. In DNA, the CDR3 is TGCAGCGTGGGGGACAGGGGTTATGGGCAGCCCCAGCATTTT.

This clonotype showed up many times. The rearrangement links TRBV20-1 to TRBJ2-3; 9 bases map to TRBD2. The CDR3 is 17 residues long. Unmatched junction bases numbered 17, after V lost 5 bases and J lost 5 bases. Germline V CDR1 and CDR2: DFQATT, SNEGSKA (reference sequence). The DNA of the CDR3 is TGCAGTGCTGAAGGTCTGGGAGCTAGCGGGGAGGGAGATACGCAGTATTTT. This codes for CSAEGLGASGEGDTQYF.